The 21 T cell receptor beta chains below come from one sample, sequenced in a study of blood T cell repertoires in COVID-19. Only in-frame clones appear in the TCRdb table, and some are missing; sequencing was by immunoSEQ multiplex PCR. The sample records about 210,000 clones, almost 85% being singletons. The sequenced sample consisted of peripheral blood. These receptors were collected from a woman between 50 and 59 years old with active or convalescent COVID-19.

The chain joins TRBV6-6 to TRBJ1-1; D remains ambiguous. Germline CDR1 is MNHNY and CDR2 is SVGAGI (reference sequence). V was trimmed by 5 bases and J by 3 bases, leaving 13 bases between them. This CDR3 is built from 14 residues. CDR3 bases: TGTGCCAGCAGTCACCCGGTCGGGGACACTGAAGCTTTCTTT. Translation gives CASSHPVGDTEAFF.

The chain recombines TRBV7-3 with TRBJ2-3, with unresolved D. CDR1 is SGHTA and CDR2 is FQGTGA in the germline V gene. V was cut by 0 bases and J by 5 bases, with 6 bases left in between. This CDR3 region has 13 residues. This chain's CDR3 is CASSLTLRDTQYF. The CDR3 DNA sequence: TGTGCCAGCAGCTTAACGCTGCGAGATACGCAGTATTTT.

As DNA, the CDR3 is TGTGCCAGCAGCTCCCCAGGGGGTGGCCTGGGGAACACTGAAGCTTTCTTT. This sequence encodes CASSSPGGGLGNTEAFF. The chain couples TRBV28 to TRBJ1-1; 7 positions agree with TRBD1. After removal of 6 bases from V and 1 base from J, the junction contained 14 bases not matched to a gene. This CDR3 is 17 amino acids long. Germline CDR1 reads MDHEN; CDR2 reads SYDVKM.

J is TRBJ1-2 and V is TRBV9; 9 nucleotides line up with TRBD1. The J segment lost 7 bases and the V segment lost 0 bases, leaving 4 bases of the junction unmatched. Germline V lookup: CDR1 SGDLS, CDR2 YYNGEE. The CDR3 loop spans 14 amino acids. The chain's CDR3 is CASSVVQGAGGYTF. CDR3 nucleotide sequence: TGTGCCAGCAGCGTAGTACAGGGGGCTGGTGGCTACACCTTC.

The chain uses TRBV28 and TRBJ1-2; D is unresolved. Germline values: CDR1 MDHEN, CDR2 SYDVKM. CDR3 length equals 12 residues. The V and J ends lost 4 bases and 4 bases respectively, with 7 bases between them. CDR3 sequence reads: CASSSAGYGYTF. CDR3 nucleotides: TGTGCCAGCAGTTCTGCAGGCTATGGCTACACCTTC.

The J gene is TRBJ2-1, the V gene TRBV5-1; D is possibly TRBD2 (5 bases). V lost 2 bases and J lost 4, with 10 bases in between. Germline values: CDR1 SGHRS, CDR2 YFSETQ. The CDR3 consists of 14 residues. CDR3 sequence: CASSFSADYNEQFF. The DNA for the CDR3 is TGCGCCAGCAGCTTTTCAGCGGATTACAATGAGCAGTTCTTC.

In this sample, this clone turned up once. The rearrangement joins TRBV11-2 to TRBJ2-7; 9 nucleotides agree with TRBD2. This CDR3 spans 17 amino acids. J lost 3 bases, V lost 0 bases, and 9 bases had no gene match. Germline CDR1 reads SGHAT; CDR2 reads FQNNGV. Here the CDR3 DNA reads TGTGCCAGCAGCTTAGATCAGGGTAGCGGGGGTTTCTACGAGCAGTACGTC. Translated: CASSLDQGSGGFYEQYV.

The chain links TRBV4-1 to TRBJ2-1; 10 bases are a match to TRBD2. Germline lookup yields CDR1 MGHRA and CDR2 YSYEKL. This CDR3 is 13 amino acids long. The trim removed 5 bases at V and 9 bases at J, leaving 4 bases unmatched. The CDR3 coding sequence is TGCGCCAGCAGCGACGGACTAGCGGCTGAGCAGTTCTTC. It codes for CASSDGLAAEQFF.

The chain is built from TRBV5-4 and TRBJ2-2, with a possible D match to TRBD1 (5 bases). Germline CDR1 reads SGHNT; CDR2 reads YYREEE (reference sequence). Trimming removed 0 bases at V and 1 base at J, with 7 bases between. The CDR3 loop spans 15 amino acids. The CDR3 DNA reads as TGTGCCAGCAGCTTGGGACAGCTGAACACCGGGGAGCTGTTTTTT. It translates to CASSLGQLNTGELFF.

This rearrangement joins TRBV5-8 to TRBJ1-6, with 7 bases aligning to TRBD1. V was pared by 4 bases and J by 7 bases, with 11 bases of the junction left unmatched. This CDR3 has 16 amino acids. Germline assignment: CDR1 SGHTS and CDR2 YDEGEE. CDR3 residues: CASSLKQGTKNSPLHF. CDR3 DNA sequence: TGTGCCAGCAGCCTGAAACAGGGGACAAAGAATTCACCCCTCCACTTT. The full variable domain, completed using reference TRBV5-8 and TRBJ1-6, is EAGVTQSPTHLIKTRGQQATLRCSPISGHTSVYWYQQALGLGLQFLLWYDEGEERNRGNFPPRFSGRQFPNYSSELNVNALELEDSALYLCASSLKQGTKNSPLHFGNGTRLTVT.

The rearrangement links TRBV7-9 to TRBJ2-1; TRBD2 aligns across 11 bases. Germline CDR1 reads SEHNR; CDR2 reads FQNEAQ (reference sequence). Trimming removed 5 bases from V and 5 bases from J; junction bases left unmatched: 8. The CDR3 contains 16 residues. In DNA form, the CDR3 reads TGTGCCAGCAGCCGGCCGGGACTAGCGGTAGACAATGAGCAGTTCTTC. It codes for CASSRPGLAVDNEQFF.

This clone was recorded only once. This rearrangement joins TRBV3-1 (or the pseudogene TRBV3-2) to TRBJ2-5, with 7 bases matching TRBD1. The CDR3 is 15 residues long. The V segment lost 1 base and the J segment 2 bases; nucleotides outside the gene matches: 4. Per the germline V gene, CDR1 is LGHDT and CDR2 is YNNKEL (reference sequence). CDR3 nucleotides: TGTGCCAGCAGCCAAGGGACAGGACGGCAAGAGACCCAGTACTTC. Translated, it gives CASSQGTGRQETQYF.

The gene calls are TRBV5-1 and TRBJ2-1; TRBD1 aligns across 9 bases. J gave up 7 bases and V 4 bases, and 9 bases lay outside the gene matches. The CDR3 length is 15 residues. Germline loops: CDR1 SGHRS, CDR2 YFSETQ. The DNA for the CDR3 is TGCGCCAGCAGCGCCACCGGGACAGGGCTAAATGAGCAGTTCTTC. This encodes CASSATGTGLNEQFF.

This chain links TRBV19 with TRBJ2-6; D may be TRBD1 (5 bases). The V end was cut by 6 bases, the J end by 1 base, with 16 bases between. Germline assignment: CDR1 LNHDA and CDR2 SQIVND (reference sequence). The CDR3 is 17 residues long. The CDR3 nucleotides are TGTGCCAGTAGCTGGGGCAGGAAAGAGTCTGGGGCCAACGTCCTGACTTTC. This codes for CASSWGRKESGANVLTF.

This rearrangement joins TRBV10-3 to TRBJ2-1; D not resolved. CDR3 length equals 14 residues. Trimming left V 0 bases short and J 4 bases short, with 7 bases between. Germline V CDR1 and CDR2: ENHRY, SYGVKD. The DNA for the CDR3 is TGTGCCATCAGTGAGTCGGCCACATACAATGAGCAGTTCTTC. Residues: CAISESATYNEQFF.

The V gene is TRBV19, the J gene TRBJ1-2; D gene unclear. This CDR3 has 16 amino acids. Germline V lookup: CDR1 LNHDA, CDR2 SQIVND (reference sequence). V lost 0 bases and J lost 3, with 14 bases in between. CDR3 sequence: CASSIEPARRYYGYTF. CDR3 coding DNA: TGTGCCAGTAGTATAGAGCCCGCCAGGCGCTACTATGGCTACACCTTC.

This sequence joins TRBV28 and TRBJ2-7; maybe TRBD1 (6 bases). CDR1 and CDR2 from the germline V gene are MDHEN and SYDVKM. V was trimmed by 6 bases and J by 4 bases, leaving 13 bases between them. The CDR3 totals 13 residues. The CDR3 bases are TGTGCCAGCAGCCGGGAAAGGGGGTACGAGCAGTACTTC. It is translated as CASSRERGYEQYF.

The J gene is TRBJ1-4, the V gene TRBV12-3 or TRBV12-4; no clear D. V lost 7 bases to trimming and J lost 5 bases, with 11 bases between them. The CDR3 runs to 13 residues. The CDR3 nucleotides are TGTGCCAGCAAGATAAGCTCCAATGAAAAACTGTTTTTT. It codes for CASKISSNEKLFF.

The chain has TRBV7-2 and TRBJ2-3; D unclear. The CDR3 runs to 14 residues. Germline V gene data show CDR1 as SGHTA and CDR2 as FQGNSA. The V and J ends lost 5 bases and 4 bases respectively, with 13 bases between them. The CDR3 spells CASSITRLSDTQYF. CDR3 coding DNA: TGTGCCAGCAGCATCACTCGTCTCTCAGATACGCAGTATTTT.

This rearrangement joins TRBV18 to TRBJ1-2; D unclear. V was cut by 3 bases and J by 2 bases, with 13 bases left in between. CDR1 is KGHSH, CDR2 LQKENI, per germline. This CDR3 contains 15 residues. The CDR3 spells CASSPGRSENYGYTF. CDR3 in DNA: TGTGCCAGCTCACCGGGTAGGTCGGAGAACTATGGCTACACCTTC.

The chain has TRBV6-5 and TRBJ1-1; D remains unclear. The CDR3 extends over 13 amino acids. The germline gives CDR1 MNHEY, CDR2 SVGAGI. CDR3 coding DNA: TGTTCCGTAGCAGCCACCATGAACACTGAAGCTTTCTTT. Its translation is CSVAATMNTEAFF.